Included here is one T cell receptor (beta chain) sequence, with context. As yet, its antigen is unknown. The method was immunoSEQ multiplex PCR; TCRdb's version includes in-frame clones alone and lacks a portion of them. The sample records around 49,000 clones, around nine tenths being singletons. This record comes from a study of OX40 agonist ivuxolimab in advanced cancers. Study background: Patients with prior anti-PD-1, anti-PD-L1 or anti-CTLA-4 therapy were eligible; approximately 37% had some. Findings and limits, study-wide: The study observed clonal expansion of CD4+ and CD8+ blood T cells by week 6 at 0.1 to 3.0 mg/kg. CD8+ T cells were the subset that, on average, had more expanded clones than CD4+. Normalized T-cell clonal expansion was also low in a subset of nonresponders.

This CDR3 has 16 amino acids. Germline V gene lookup returns CDR1 GTSNPN and CDR2 SVGIG (reference sequence). V shed 3 bases and J 3 bases; nucleotides not matched to a gene: 8. This receptor was obtained from an adult with an advanced solid tumor such as melanoma, head and neck, liver or kidney cancer. The chain combines TRBV30 with TRBJ2-2; TRBD1 matches at 9 bases. The sequenced sample was CD4+ or CD8+ T cells sorted from blood, obtained in a trial of the OX40 agonist ivuxolimab. CDR3 amino acids: CAWSPTGGRYTGELFF. The CDR3 bases are TGTGCCTGGAGCCCCACAGGGGGCCGTTACACCGGGGAGCTGTTTTTT.